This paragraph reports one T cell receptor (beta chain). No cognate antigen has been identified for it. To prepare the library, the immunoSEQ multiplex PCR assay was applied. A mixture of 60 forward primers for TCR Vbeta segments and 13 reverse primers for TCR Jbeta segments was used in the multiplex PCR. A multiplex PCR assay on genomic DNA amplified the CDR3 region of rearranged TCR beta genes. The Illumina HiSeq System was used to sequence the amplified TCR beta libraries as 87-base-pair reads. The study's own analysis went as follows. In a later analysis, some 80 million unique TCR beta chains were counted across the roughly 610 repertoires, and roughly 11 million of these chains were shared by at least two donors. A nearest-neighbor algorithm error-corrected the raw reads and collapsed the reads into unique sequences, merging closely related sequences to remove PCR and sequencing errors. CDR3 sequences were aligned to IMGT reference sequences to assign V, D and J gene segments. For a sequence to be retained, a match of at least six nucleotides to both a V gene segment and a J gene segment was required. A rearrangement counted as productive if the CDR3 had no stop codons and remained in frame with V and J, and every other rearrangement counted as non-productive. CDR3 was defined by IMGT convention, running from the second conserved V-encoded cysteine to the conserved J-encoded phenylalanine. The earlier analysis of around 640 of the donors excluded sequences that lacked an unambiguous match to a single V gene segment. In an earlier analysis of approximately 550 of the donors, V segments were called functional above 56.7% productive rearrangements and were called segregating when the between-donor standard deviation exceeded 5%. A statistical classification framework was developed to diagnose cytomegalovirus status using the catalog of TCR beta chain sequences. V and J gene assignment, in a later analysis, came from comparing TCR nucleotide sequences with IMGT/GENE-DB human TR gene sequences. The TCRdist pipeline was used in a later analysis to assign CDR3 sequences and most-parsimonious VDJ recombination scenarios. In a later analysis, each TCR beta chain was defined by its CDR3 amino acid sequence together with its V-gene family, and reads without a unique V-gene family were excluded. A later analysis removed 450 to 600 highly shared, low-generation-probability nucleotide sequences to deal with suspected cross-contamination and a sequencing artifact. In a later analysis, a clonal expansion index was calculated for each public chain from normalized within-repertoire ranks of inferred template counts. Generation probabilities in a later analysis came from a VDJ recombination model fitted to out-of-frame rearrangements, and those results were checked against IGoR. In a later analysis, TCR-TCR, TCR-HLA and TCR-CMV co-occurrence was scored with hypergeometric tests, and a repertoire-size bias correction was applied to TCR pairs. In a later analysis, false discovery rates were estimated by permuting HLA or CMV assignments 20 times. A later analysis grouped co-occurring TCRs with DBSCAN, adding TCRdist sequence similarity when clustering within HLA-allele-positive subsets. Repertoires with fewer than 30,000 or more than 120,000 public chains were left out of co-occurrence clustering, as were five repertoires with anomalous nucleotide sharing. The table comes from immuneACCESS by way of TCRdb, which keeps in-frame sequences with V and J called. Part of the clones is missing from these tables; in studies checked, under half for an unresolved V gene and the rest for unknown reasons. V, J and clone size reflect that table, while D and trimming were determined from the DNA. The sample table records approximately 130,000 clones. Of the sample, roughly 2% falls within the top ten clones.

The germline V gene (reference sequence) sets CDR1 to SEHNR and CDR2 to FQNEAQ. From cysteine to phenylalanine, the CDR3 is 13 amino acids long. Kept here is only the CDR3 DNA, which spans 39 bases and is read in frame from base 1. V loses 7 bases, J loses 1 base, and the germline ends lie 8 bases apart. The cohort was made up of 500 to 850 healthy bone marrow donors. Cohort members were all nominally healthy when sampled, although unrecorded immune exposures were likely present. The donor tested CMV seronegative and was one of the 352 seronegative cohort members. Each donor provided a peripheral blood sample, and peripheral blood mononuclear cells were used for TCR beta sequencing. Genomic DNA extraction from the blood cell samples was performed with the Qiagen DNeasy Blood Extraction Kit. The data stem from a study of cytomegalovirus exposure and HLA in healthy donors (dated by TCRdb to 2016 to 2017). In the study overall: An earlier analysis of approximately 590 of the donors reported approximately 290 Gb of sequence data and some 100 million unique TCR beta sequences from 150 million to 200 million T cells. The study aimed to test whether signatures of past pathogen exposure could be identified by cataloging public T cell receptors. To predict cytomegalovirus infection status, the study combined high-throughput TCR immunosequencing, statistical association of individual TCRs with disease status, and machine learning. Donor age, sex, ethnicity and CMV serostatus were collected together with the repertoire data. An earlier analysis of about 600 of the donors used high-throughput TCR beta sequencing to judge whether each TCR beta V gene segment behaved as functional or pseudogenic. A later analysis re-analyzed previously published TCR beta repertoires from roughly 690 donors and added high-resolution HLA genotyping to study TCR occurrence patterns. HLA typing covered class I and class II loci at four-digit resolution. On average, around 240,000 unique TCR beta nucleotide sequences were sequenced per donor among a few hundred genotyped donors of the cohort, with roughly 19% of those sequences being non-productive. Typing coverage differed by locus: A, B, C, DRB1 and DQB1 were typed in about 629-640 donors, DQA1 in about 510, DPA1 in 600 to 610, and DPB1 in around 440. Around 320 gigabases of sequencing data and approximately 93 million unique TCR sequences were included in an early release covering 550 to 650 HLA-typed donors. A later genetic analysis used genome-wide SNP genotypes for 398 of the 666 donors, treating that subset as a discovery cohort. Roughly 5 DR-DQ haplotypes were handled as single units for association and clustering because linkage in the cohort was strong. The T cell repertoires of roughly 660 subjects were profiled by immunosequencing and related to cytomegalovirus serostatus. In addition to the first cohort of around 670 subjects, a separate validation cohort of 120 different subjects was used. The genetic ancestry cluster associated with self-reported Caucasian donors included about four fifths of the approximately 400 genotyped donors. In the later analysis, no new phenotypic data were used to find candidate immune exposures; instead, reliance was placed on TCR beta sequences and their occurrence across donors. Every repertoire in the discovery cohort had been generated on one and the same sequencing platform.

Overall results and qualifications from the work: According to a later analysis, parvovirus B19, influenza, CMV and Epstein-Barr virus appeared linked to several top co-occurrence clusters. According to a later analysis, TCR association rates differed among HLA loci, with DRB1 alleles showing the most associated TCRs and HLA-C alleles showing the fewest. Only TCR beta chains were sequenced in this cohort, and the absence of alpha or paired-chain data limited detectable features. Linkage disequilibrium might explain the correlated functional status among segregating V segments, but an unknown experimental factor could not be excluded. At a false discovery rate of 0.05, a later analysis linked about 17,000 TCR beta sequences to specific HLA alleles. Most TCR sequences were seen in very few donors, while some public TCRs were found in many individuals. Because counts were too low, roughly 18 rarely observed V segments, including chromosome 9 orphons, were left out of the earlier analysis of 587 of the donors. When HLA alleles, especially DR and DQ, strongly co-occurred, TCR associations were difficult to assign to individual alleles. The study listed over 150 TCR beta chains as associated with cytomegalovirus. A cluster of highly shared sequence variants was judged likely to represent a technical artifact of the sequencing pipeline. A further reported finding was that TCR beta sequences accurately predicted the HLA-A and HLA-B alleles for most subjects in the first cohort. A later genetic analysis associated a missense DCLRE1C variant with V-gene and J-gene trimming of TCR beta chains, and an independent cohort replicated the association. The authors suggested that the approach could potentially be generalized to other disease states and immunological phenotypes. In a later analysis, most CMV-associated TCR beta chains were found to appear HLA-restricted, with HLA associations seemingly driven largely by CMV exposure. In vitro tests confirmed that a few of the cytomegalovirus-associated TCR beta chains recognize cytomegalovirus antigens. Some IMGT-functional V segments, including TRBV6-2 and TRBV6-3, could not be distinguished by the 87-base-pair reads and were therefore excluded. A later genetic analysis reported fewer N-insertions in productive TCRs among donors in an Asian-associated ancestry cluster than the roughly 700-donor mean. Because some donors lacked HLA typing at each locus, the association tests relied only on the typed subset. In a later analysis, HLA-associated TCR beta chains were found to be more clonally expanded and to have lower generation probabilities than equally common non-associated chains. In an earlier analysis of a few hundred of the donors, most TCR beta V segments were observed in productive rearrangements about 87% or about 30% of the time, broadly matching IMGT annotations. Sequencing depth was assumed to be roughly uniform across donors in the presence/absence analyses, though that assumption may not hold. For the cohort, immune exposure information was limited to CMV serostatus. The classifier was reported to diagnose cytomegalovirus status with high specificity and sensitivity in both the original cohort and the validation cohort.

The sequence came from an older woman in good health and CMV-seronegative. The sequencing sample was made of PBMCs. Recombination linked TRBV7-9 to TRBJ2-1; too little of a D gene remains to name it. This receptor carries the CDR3 CASTGVSYNEQFF. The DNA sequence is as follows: TGTGCCAGCACTGGAGTTTCCTACAATGAGCAGTTCTTC.